The next 27 T cell receptor beta chains were all read from a single sample in a study of identical twins. Each CDR3 protein gets one entry after TCRdb re-called the 5' RACE reads with MiXCR. Counted here are over 600,000 distinct CDR3 sequences, 21% occurring once; the ten biggest clones make up approximately 4.5%. This sample was shared with a second study, whose subject was T cells expressing NK-cell markers.

Sequencing was performed on PBMCs. These receptor sequences come from a woman under 30 in good health.

This sequence joins TRBV6-5 and TRBJ2-7; 8 bases fit TRBD1. The CDR3 extends over 17 amino acids. Germline lookup yields CDR1 MNHEY and CDR2 SVGAGI. Unmatched junction bases numbered 11, after V lost 0 bases and J lost 4 bases. The CDR3 spells CASSYSADRGLPYEQYF. The DNA for the CDR3 is TGTGCCAGCAGTTACTCCGCCGACAGGGGCCTACCTTACGAGCAGTACTTC.

J is TRBJ2-1 and V is TRBV10-1, with D possibly matching TRBD2 (6 bases). The germline V gene encodes CDR1 WNHNN and CDR2 SYGVQD (reference sequence). V dropped 3 bases and J dropped 9 bases, with 9 bases sitting between them. CDR3 size: 12 residues. The CDR3 region is CASSEMGGEQFF. In DNA form, the CDR3 reads TGCGCCAGCAGTGAAATGGGGGGTGAGCAGTTCTTC.

V and J are TRBV20-1 and TRBJ1-5, with 7 bases identical to TRBD1. CDR1 is DFQATT, CDR2 SNEGSKA, per germline (reference sequence). CDR3 length equals 14 residues. Trimming removed 3 bases from V and 6 bases from J; junction bases left unmatched: 8. In DNA form, the CDR3 reads TGCAGTGCTAGGCTCAGGGGGGCCGGTCAGCCCCAGCATTTT. As protein: CSARLRGAGQPQHF.

The chain couples TRBV5-1 to TRBJ1-1; D remains ambiguous. This CDR3 comprises 14 residues. The V gene's germline CDR1 is SGHRS and CDR2 YFSETQ. V lost 4 bases and J lost 4, with 14 bases in between. This CDR3 is CASSPSGLGTEAFF. For the CDR3, the DNA is TGCGCCAGCAGCCCTAGCGGTCTAGGCACTGAAGCTTTCTTT.

This rearrangement joins TRBV10-3 to TRBJ2-3; no definite D call. Germline V lookup: CDR1 ENHRY, CDR2 SYGVKD. CDR3 length: 13 amino acids. V was pared by 3 bases and J by 2 bases, with 6 bases between. The chain's CDR3 is CAISDTVTDTQYF. Here the CDR3 DNA reads TGTGCCATCAGTGACACAGTCACAGATACGCAGTATTTT.

Only a few counts were recorded for this clonotype. This rearrangement joins TRBV9 to TRBJ2-1; 9 bases match TRBD1. The germline gives CDR1 SGDLS, CDR2 YYNGEE. V lost 2 bases to trimming and J lost 7 bases; unmatched junction nucleotides: 1. The CDR3 is 13 residues long. DNA of the CDR3: TGTGCCAGCAGCGTGGGGACAGGGAATGAGCAGTTCTTC. It encodes CASSVGTGNEQFF.

This clonotype has only one observation. The V call is TRBV29-1, the J call TRBJ2-1; 14 bases map to TRBD2. CDR1 is SQVTM, CDR2 ANQGSEA, per germline. Trimming cost V 3 bases and J 10 bases; bases outside gene matches: 8. The CDR3 spans 15 residues. CDR3 region: CSVEPPGLAGVEQFF. The CDR3 coding sequence is TGCAGCGTTGAGCCCCCGGGACTAGCGGGAGTAGAGCAGTTCTTC.

This clonotype was observed a handful of times. The chain combines TRBV29-1 with TRBJ2-3, with TRBD2 matching over 10 bases. With 6 bases clipped from V and 5 bases from J, the junction kept 11 bases outside the gene matches. Germline V gives CDR1 SQVTM, CDR2 ANQGSEA. The CDR3 is 15 amino acids. The CDR3 reads CSVSGGSGGLDTQYF. CDR3 sequence (DNA): TGCAGCGTCTCCGGTGGTAGCGGGGGGTTAGATACGCAGTATTTT.

This clonotype showed up just a few times. This sequence joins TRBV15 and TRBJ1-1; D call uncertain. V was pared by 0 bases and J by 1 base, with 9 bases between. The germline CDR1 and CDR2 sequences are LNHNV and YYDKDF (reference sequence). This CDR3 is 15 amino acids long. In DNA form, the CDR3 reads TGTGCCACCAGCAGAGATCCCTCCCCGAACACTGAAGCTTTCTTT. Protein product: CATSRDPSPNTEAFF.

This clonotype was observed a handful of times. V is TRBV7-2 and J is TRBJ2-5; tentatively, D is TRBD1 (6 bases). Trimming left V 7 bases short and J 5 bases short, with 14 bases between. The CDR3 loop spans 13 amino acids. Per the germline V gene, CDR1 is SGHTA and CDR2 is FQGNSA. DNA of the CDR3: TGTGCCAGCACTCGGGACAACGCCGAGACCCAGTACTTC. It encodes CASTRDNAETQYF.

This clonotype has a count of ten or more. The V and J genes are TRBV7-6 and TRBJ1-1; no reliable D call. Trimming removed 1 base from V and 1 base from J, with 10 bases in between. The CDR3 runs to 15 residues. Per the germline V gene, CDR1 is SGHVS and CDR2 is FNYEAQ. Written as DNA, the CDR3 is TGTGCCAGCAGCTTAGTAGGAGGAGGGAACACTGAAGCTTTCTTT. Translation gives CASSLVGGGNTEAFF.

With respect to this clonotype: An end of the junction does not agree with germline; a read error may underlie this. The V gene is TRBV29-1, the J gene TRBJ2-1; D might be TRBD1 (5 bases). The germline gives CDR1 SQVTM, CDR2 ANQGSEA. This CDR3 spans 14 amino acids. The CDR3 DNA reads as TGCAGCGCCTCTCGAATGGGGCAGAGCAATGCGCAGTTCTTC. Translating gives CSASRMGQSNAQFF.

This sequence joins TRBV20-1 and TRBJ2-6, with 9 bases lining up with TRBD1. The CDR3 covers 16 residues. CDR1 DFQATT and CDR2 SNEGSKA come from the germline V gene (reference sequence). The ends lost 4 bases at V and 4 bases at J; junction bases unmatched: 8. The CDR3 DNA reads TGCAGTGCTATCGGGACAGGGTCGGAAGGGGCCAACGTCCTGACTTTC. Protein sequence: CSAIGTGSEGANVLTF.

This clonotype occurred a few times. V is TRBV29-1 and J is TRBJ2-7; 7 bases align to TRBD2. The germline CDR1 and CDR2 sequences are SQVTM and ANQGSEA. This CDR3 spans 11 amino acids. V was pared by 6 bases and J by 10 bases, with 9 bases of the junction left unmatched. This CDR3 reads CSVDLGEGQYF. The CDR3 DNA reads TGCAGCGTGGACCTGGGGGAGGGACAGTACTTC.

The V call is TRBV30, the J call TRBJ2-7, with TRBD1 as a possible D gene (5 bases). Between the trimmed V and J ends, which lost 4 bases and 4 bases, there was a span of 17 bases. CDR3 length: 14 amino acids. In germline, CDR1 is GTSNPN, CDR2 SVGIG (reference sequence). Written as DNA, the CDR3 is TGTGCCTGGATTTTAGGGCAGGGCCCTTACGAGCAGTACTTC. This translates into CAWILGQGPYEQYF.

The CDR3 bases are TGCAGCGTTGGCGGTCGGCAGACGAACACTGAAGCTTTCTTT. Residues: CSVGGRQTNTEAFF. This chain joins TRBV29-1 and TRBJ1-1; D is undetermined. Per the germline V gene, CDR1 is SQVTM and CDR2 is ANQGSEA. The CDR3 contains 14 residues. Trimming took off 4 bases at V and 1 base at J, with 13 bases between the two ends. Variable domain in full (rest from reference TRBV29-1 and TRBJ1-1): SAVISQKPSRDICQRGTSLTIQCQVDSQVTMMFWYRQQPGQSLTLIATANQGSEATYESGFVIDKFPISRPNLTFSTLTVSNMSPEDSSIYLCSVGGRQTNTEAFFGQGTRLTVV.

This clonotype was seen a handful of times. The J gene is TRBJ2-1, the V gene TRBV20-1, with D uncertain. Germline V gives CDR1 DFQATT, CDR2 SNEGSKA (reference sequence). Trimming pared 5 bases from V and 2 bases from J, leaving 16 bases between. CDR3 length: 15 amino acids. The CDR3 region has the DNA TGCAGTGCTTCCGACTCCAGTAGTACCTACAATGAGCAGTTCTTC. Translating it yields CSASDSSSTYNEQFF.

The chain couples TRBV12-3 or TRBV12-4 to TRBJ2-5; D is uncertain. Between the trimmed V and J ends, which lost 2 bases and 1 base, there was a span of 5 bases. The CDR3 runs 13 residues. CDR3 in DNA: TGTGCCAGCAGTTTACTGATCCAAGAGACCCAGTACTTC. Translated: CASSLLIQETQYF.

This clonotype was counted at least ten times. The chain employs TRBV20-1 and TRBJ2-1; D gene unclear. The CDR3 consists of 14 residues. V lost 4 bases and J 3 bases, leaving 13 bases between the germline ends. Per germline, CDR1 DFQATT and CDR2 SNEGSKA (reference sequence). This CDR3 reads CSAIRVRNYNEQFF. The DNA of the CDR3 is TGCAGTGCTATTCGAGTCCGGAACTACAATGAGCAGTTCTTC.

This clonotype was seen a handful of times. The chain links TRBV6-1 to TRBJ2-1, with 9 bases matching TRBD1. Germline V gene sequence: CDR1 MNHNS, CDR2 SASEGT. CDR3 length equals 13 residues. Germline trimming cut 11 bases from V and 7 bases from J; bases unmatched to any gene: 9. CDR3 DNA: TGTGCCGTCGGGGGACAGGGTCTGAATGAGCAGTTCTTC. Translated: CAVGGQGLNEQFF.

The CDR3 DNA follows: TGTGCCAGCAGCTTATTGTACGGCTCGGAGACCCAGTACTTC. Translated: CASSLLYGSETQYF. This chain uses TRBV5-6 with TRBJ2-5; no clear D gene. The CDR3 spans 14 residues. Trimming pared 2 bases from V and 5 bases from J, leaving 13 bases between. CDR1 is SGHDT, CDR2 YYEEEE, per germline.

The chain recombines TRBV6-5 with TRBJ2-2, with a possible D match to TRBD1 (6 bases). V shed 4 bases and J shed 4 bases, with 19 bases lying between them. The CDR3 loop spans 17 amino acids. Germline CDR1 and CDR2: MNHEY and SVGAGI. CDR3 loop: CASSSTQGFRSTGELFF. In DNA form, the CDR3 reads TGTGCCAGCAGTTCCACTCAGGGGTTTCGGAGCACCGGGGAGCTGTTTTTT.

The rearrangement uses TRBV10-1 and TRBJ2-3; TRBD2 aligns across 13 bases. CDR3 length equals 15 residues. With V trimmed by 4 bases and J by 6 bases, 4 bases remained unmatched. The germline gives CDR1 WNHNN, CDR2 SYGVQD (reference sequence). The CDR3 loop reads CASSVGTSGVDTQYF. CDR3 DNA: TGCGCCAGCAGTGTTGGGACTAGCGGGGTCGATACGCAGTATTTT.

The CDR3 protein is CAMTSSGANVLTF. The CDR3 bases are TGTGCCATGACTAGTTCTGGGGCCAACGTCCTGACTTTC. The chain links TRBV10-3 to TRBJ2-6; maybe TRBD2 (6 bases). Germline values: CDR1 ENHRY, CDR2 SYGVKD. V was clipped by 9 bases and J by 1 base, with 7 bases between them. The CDR3 runs 13 residues.

This chain links TRBV6-1 with TRBJ2-2; the D call may be TRBD1 or TRBD2 (7 bases each). From germline, CDR1 is MNHNS and CDR2 SASEGT. Trimming took 7 bases from V and 5 from J, leaving 14 bases between them. CDR3 size: 14 residues. This CDR3 is CASTLRGGTGELFF. Written as DNA, the CDR3 is TGTGCCAGCACTCTCAGGGGGGGGACCGGGGAGCTGTTTTTT.

This clonotype was seen only a few times. This sequence joins TRBV20-1 and TRBJ1-1; no clear D gene. This CDR3 has 14 residues. V lost 0 bases to trimming and J lost 4 bases, with 12 bases between them. Germline loops: CDR1 DFQATT, CDR2 SNEGSKA (reference sequence). CDR3 nucleotides: TGCAGTGCTAGAGATGCCGGGGTGACCACTGAAGCTTTCTTT. It codes for CSARDAGVTTEAFF.

The chain has TRBV6-5 and TRBJ1-1; maybe TRBD1 (5 bases). Trimming removed 4 bases at V and 0 bases at J, with 12 bases between. Germline CDR1 reads MNHEY; CDR2 reads SVGAGI. This CDR3 is 15 amino acids long. In DNA form, the CDR3 reads TGTGCCAGCAGTTCCACGACAGCGCTGAACACTGAAGCTTTCTTT. It is translated as CASSSTTALNTEAFF.